These 19 T cell receptor beta chains share one sample of origin, sequenced in a study of blood T cell repertoires in COVID-19. TCRdb keeps only in-frame clones here, not all; method: immunoSEQ multiplex PCR. The repertoire has almost 400,000 clones, about nine tenths of them found once; the top ten carry approximately 1.5%. Sequenced sample: PBMCs or T cells enriched from blood (not recorded which). The receptors stem from a woman between 25 and 40 years old who had recovered from COVID-19.

The chain carries TRBV27 and TRBJ2-7; TRBD2 aligns across 9 bases. Germline CDR1 and CDR2: MNHEY and SMNVEV (reference sequence). The CDR3 has 15 amino acids. Losses at the gene ends were 2 bases for V and 5 bases for J; bases not matched to a gene: 7. This chain's CDR3 is CASSLGAGGPNEQYF. CDR3 coding DNA: TGTGCCAGCAGTTTAGGGGCGGGAGGGCCCAACGAGCAGTACTTC.

V is TRBV2 and J is TRBJ1-6, with D perhaps TRBD1 (6 bases). V gave up 4 bases and J gave up 5 bases, with 12 bases separating them. CDR1 is SNHLY, CDR2 FYNNEI, per germline. The CDR3 sequence is 15 residues long. This CDR3 reads CASSVGQRNNSPLHF. CDR3 coding DNA: TGTGCCAGCAGTGTTGGACAGAGAAATAATTCACCCCTCCACTTT.

The genes are TRBV20-1 and TRBJ1-4; tentatively, D is TRBD1 (5 bases). Looked up from germline, CDR1 is DFQATT and CDR2 is SNEGSKA (reference sequence). This CDR3 has 11 amino acids. The V end was cut by 3 bases, the J end by 11 bases, with 10 bases between. CDR3 in DNA: TGCAGTGCTAGGGGGGGGGTGAAACTGTTTTTT. This codes for CSARGGVKLFF.

The DNA for the CDR3 is TGTGCCAGCAGCTTAGGTAGCGGGGGGTACACAGATACGCAGTATTTT. Its protein product is CASSLGSGGYTDTQYF. The chain uses TRBV7-6 and TRBJ2-3, with 10 positions matching TRBD2. Germline trimming cut 1 base from V and 2 bases from J; bases unmatched to any gene: 3. The CDR3 spans 16 residues. The germline V gene encodes CDR1 SGHVS and CDR2 FNYEAQ.

The chain employs TRBV25-1 and TRBJ2-2; TRBD1 matches 10 bases. Germline V CDR1 and CDR2: MGHDK, SYGVNS. The V gene end was trimmed by 6 bases and the J gene end by 6 bases; junction bases not matched to a gene: 1. This CDR3 is 13 amino acids long. The CDR3 DNA reads as TGTGCCAGCAGGGACAGGGGGGCCGGGGAGCTGTTTTTT. Its protein product is CASRDRGAGELFF.

The genes are TRBV10-3 and TRBJ1-1, with 7 bases identical to TRBD1. CDR3 length: 14 residues. Germline trimming cut 6 bases from V and 3 bases from J; bases unmatched to any gene: 7. The germline V gene has CDR1 ENHRY and CDR2 SYGVKD. CDR3: CAIRNRGRDTEAFF. The CDR3 coding sequence is TGTGCCATCAGGAACAGGGGTCGGGACACTGAAGCTTTCTTT.

In this sample, this clone turned up once. Distinct nucleotide sequences in the sample also encode this CDR3. The genes are TRBV18 and TRBJ1-2, with 7 positions matching TRBD1. Germline V gives CDR1 KGHSH, CDR2 LQKENI. The CDR3 loop spans 13 amino acids. V shed 3 bases, J shed 2 bases, and the junction held 0 bases outside the gene matches. This CDR3 reads CASSPGQNYGYTF. The CDR3 coding sequence is TGTGCCAGCTCACCGGGACAGAACTATGGCTACACCTTC.

This clone has just one count. The chain is built from TRBV7-2 and TRBJ1-4; 7 bases match TRBD1. The germline CDR1 and CDR2 sequences are SGHTA and FQGNSA. This CDR3 is 15 amino acids long. The J segment lost 8 bases and the V segment lost 4 bases, leaving 10 bases of the junction unmatched. This chain's CDR3 is CASSSQTGPGEKLFF. The CDR3 region has the DNA TGTGCCAGCAGCTCGCAGACAGGGCCGGGAGAAAAACTGTTTTTT.

V usage is TRBV28 and J usage is TRBJ2-3; the D is unclear. The V and J ends lost 3 bases and 6 bases respectively, with 7 bases between them. Germline V lookup: CDR1 MDHEN, CDR2 SYDVKM. CDR3 length: 12 residues. In DNA form, the CDR3 reads TGTGCCAGCAGTTTTTACACGGATACGCAGTATTTT. Protein product: CASSFYTDTQYF.

The CDR3 reads CAWSNKQSNEKLFF. In DNA form, the CDR3 reads TGTGCCTGGAGTAACAAACAGAGTAATGAAAAACTGTTTTTT. This rearrangement joins TRBV30 to TRBJ1-4; D gene ambiguous. Germline CDR1 reads GTSNPN; CDR2 reads SVGIG (reference sequence). The length of the CDR3 is 14 residues. V was clipped by 2 bases and J by 4 bases, with 11 bases between them.

This chain links TRBV28 with TRBJ1-1; tentatively, D is TRBD1 (5 bases). The CDR3 runs 15 residues. The V gene lost 3 bases and the J gene lost 4 bases, with 15 bases spanning the gap. CDR1 MDHEN and CDR2 SYDVKM come from the germline V gene. CDR3 residues: CASSFGRRGGTEAFF. As DNA, the CDR3 is TGTGCCAGCAGTTTCGGCCGGCGGGGGGGCACTGAAGCTTTCTTT. The whole variable domain, remainder taken from reference TRBV28 and TRBJ1-1, is DVKVTQSSRYLVKRTGEKVFLECVQDMDHENMFWYRQDPGLGLRLIYFSYDVKMKEKGDIPEGYSVSREKKERFSLILESASTNQTSMYLCASSFGRRGGTEAFFGQGTRLTVV.

The chain employs TRBV19 and TRBJ2-2; D perhaps matches TRBD2 (6 bases). Trimming removed 3 bases at V and 1 base at J, with 18 bases between. Per germline, CDR1 LNHDA and CDR2 SQIVND (reference sequence). The CDR3 covers 18 residues. The CDR3 DNA reads as TGTGCCAGTAGTATGACCCCCCGCGGAGGGCTGAACACCGGGGAGCTGTTTTTT. This translates into CASSMTPRGGLNTGELFF. The whole variable domain, filled in from reference TRBV19 and TRBJ2-2, reads DGGITQSPKYLFRKEGQNVTLSCEQNLNHDAMYWYRQDPGQGLRLIYYSQIVNDFQKGDIAEGYSVSREKKESFPLTVTSAQKNPTAFYLCASSMTPRGGLNTGELFFGEGSRLTVL.

This chain uses TRBV11-2 with TRBJ1-2; no clear D gene. This CDR3 has 18 amino acids. Germline V CDR1 and CDR2: SGHAT, FQNNGV. With 0 bases removed from V and 1 base from J, the gap between germline ends came to 18 bases. This chain's CDR3 is CASSLDLNRVLNNYGYTF. CDR3 nucleotides: TGTGCCAGCAGCTTAGATCTTAACCGGGTCCTCAATAACTATGGCTACACCTTC.

This chain uses TRBV12-3 or TRBV12-4 with TRBJ2-1, with a tentative D call TRBD2 (5 bases). The CDR3 runs to 13 residues. The ends were cut back, 6 bases at V and 15 bases at J, with 21 bases in the middle. The CDR3 DNA is TGTGCCAGCAGACCGGACTCCCGGAGAGATTTGTTCTTC. Translated: CASRPDSRRDLFF.

This chain uses TRBV7-2 with TRBJ2-2; TRBD2 matches at 13 bases. The CDR3 loop spans 16 amino acids. Germline V gene lookup returns CDR1 SGHTA and CDR2 FQGNSA. Trimming removed 5 bases from V and 7 bases from J; junction bases left unmatched: 7. The CDR3 DNA reads as TGTGCCAGCAGCCTCTGGACTAGCGGGGGTGGCGGGGAGCTGTTTTTT. It codes for CASSLWTSGGGGELFF.

There are a few counts of this clone. The identical CDR3 is also encoded by other nucleotide sequences in the sample. V and J are TRBV19 and TRBJ1-4; no definite D call. V was shortened by 6 bases and J by 8 bases, with 7 bases between the two germline ends. The CDR3 loop spans 11 amino acids. Germline V gives CDR1 LNHDA, CDR2 SQIVND (reference sequence). As DNA, the CDR3 is TGTGCCAGTAGCAGACAAGAAAAACTGTTTTTT. This codes for CASSRQEKLFF.

The DNA for the CDR3 is TGTGCCAGCAGTTACGGTCGGGGGGACGAGCAGTACTTC. Translated, it gives CASSYGRGDEQYF. The chain joins TRBV6-5 to TRBJ2-7; 7 bases are shared with TRBD2. The CDR3 consists of 13 residues. Germline lookup yields CDR1 MNHEY and CDR2 SVGAGI. Germline trimming cut 2 bases from V and 5 bases from J; bases unmatched to any gene: 3.

The chain recombines TRBV9 with TRBJ2-5; D gene ambiguous. V lost 0 bases, J lost 5 bases, and 11 bases lay in between. Germline CDR1 is SGDLS and CDR2 is YYNGEE. This CDR3 spans 14 amino acids. The CDR3: CASSVEPGRETQYF. In DNA, the CDR3 is TGTGCCAGCAGCGTAGAGCCGGGTAGGGAGACCCAGTACTTC.

The chain uses TRBV15 and TRBJ1-1; D call uncertain. This CDR3 has 12 amino acids. The germline gives CDR1 LNHNV, CDR2 YYDKDF (reference sequence). V gave up 0 bases and J gave up 4 bases, with 3 bases separating them. The CDR3 region is CATSRDSTEAFF. The CDR3 DNA is TGTGCCACCAGCAGAGACAGCACTGAAGCTTTCTTT.